The 28 T cell receptor beta chains reported below all come from one sample, sequenced in a study of blood T cell repertoires in COVID-19. Produced via immunoSEQ multiplex PCR; TCRdb's table is partial and in-frame only. The sample carries about 150,000 clones, approximately 84% recorded once. The material sequenced was PBMCs or T cells enriched from blood (not recorded which). The receptors originated from a woman between 45 and 60 years old with acute COVID-19.

With regard to this clone: Other DNA sequences in the sample encode the same CDR3. The chain joins TRBV10-2 to TRBJ1-2, with 7 positions matching TRBD1. The J segment lost 8 bases and the V segment lost 2 bases, leaving 5 bases of the junction unmatched. This CDR3 has 13 residues. Germline V gene data show CDR1 as WSHSY and CDR2 as SAAADI. CDR3 coding DNA: TGCGCCAGCAGTGAGAATAGGGGGCAGGGCTACACCTTC. It translates to CASSENRGQGYTF.

The chain links TRBV7-9 to TRBJ1-1, with D perhaps TRBD1 (5 bases). In germline, CDR1 is SEHNR, CDR2 FQNEAQ (reference sequence). The CDR3 consists of 15 residues. V was cut by 4 bases and J by 5 bases, with 17 bases left in between. The CDR3 loop is CASSSAGTWGTEAFF. The CDR3, as DNA: TGTGCCAGCAGCTCCGCCGGGACTTGGGGGACTGAAGCTTTCTTT.

This clone has only a few counts. The chain couples TRBV30 to TRBJ1-6, with 7 positions matching TRBD1. After removal of 4 bases from V and 6 bases from J, the junction contained 3 bases not matched to a gene. Germline CDR1 GTSNPN, CDR2 SVGIG (reference sequence). This CDR3 comprises 13 residues. As DNA, the CDR3 is TGTGCCTGGATGGGACAGCCTAATTCACCCCTCCACTTT. This encodes CAWMGQPNSPLHF.

The J gene is TRBJ2-7, the V gene TRBV5-4; 8 nucleotides match TRBD1. The CDR3 runs 13 residues. Germline CDR1 and CDR2: SGHNT and YYREEE (reference sequence). Losses at the gene ends were 6 bases for V and 5 bases for J; bases not matched to a gene: 7. The CDR3 sequence is CASTRTGTNEQYF. The CDR3 DNA reads TGTGCCAGCACCAGGACAGGGACCAACGAGCAGTACTTC. Combining the CDR3 with reference TRBV5-4 and TRBJ2-7 gives the whole variable domain ETGVTQSPTHLIKTRGQQVTLRCSSQSGHNTVSWYQQALGQGPQFIFQYYREEENGRGNFPPRFSGLQFPNYSSELNVNALELDDSALYLCASTRTGTNEQYFGPGTRLTVT.

The chain uses TRBV19 and TRBJ2-1; D perhaps matches TRBD2 (6 bases). Germline loops: CDR1 LNHDA, CDR2 SQIVND (reference sequence). The germline V and J ends were trimmed by 2 bases and 2 bases, with 19 bases remaining between them. The CDR3 spans 18 residues. The CDR3 DNA sequence: TGTGCCAGTAGTATATCACCCCACCGGGAGCTCACCTACAATGAGCAGTTCTTC. Its protein product is CASSISPHRELTYNEQFF.

The chain recombines TRBV6-5 with TRBJ1-5; 9 bases agree with TRBD1. The CDR3 runs to 15 residues. Unmatched junction bases numbered 8, after V lost 8 bases and J lost 3 bases. CDR1 and CDR2 from the germline V gene are MNHEY and SVGAGI. CDR3: CASGPGQGHNQPQHF. The DNA for the CDR3 is TGTGCCAGCGGGCCGGGACAGGGCCACAATCAGCCCCAGCATTTT.

This clone has just a few counts. This chain uses TRBV30 with TRBJ2-2; D perhaps matches TRBD2 (6 bases). V lost 2 bases to trimming and J lost 5 bases, with 15 bases between them. There are 15 residues in the CDR3. The V gene's germline CDR1 is GTSNPN and CDR2 SVGIG (reference sequence). The CDR3 spells CAWSWAGSETGELFF. The DNA for the CDR3 is TGTGCCTGGAGTTGGGCGGGAAGTGAGACCGGGGAGCTGTTTTTT.

This sequence joins TRBV21-1 and TRBJ1-1; the D segment call TRBD1 is taken from the table without a DNA check. TRBV21-1 corresponds to a pseudogene. The CDR3 loop spans 13 amino acids. CDR3 sequence: CASRTGVNTEAFF. The CDR3 coding sequence is TGTGCCAGCAGGACAGGGGTGAACACTGAAGCTTTCTTT.

V usage is TRBV4-1 and J usage is TRBJ2-7; no definite D call. Trimming removed 1 base at V and 6 bases at J, with 19 bases between. The CDR3 is 16 amino acids. CDR1 and CDR2 (germline): MGHRA, YSYEKL. DNA for the CDR3: TGCGCCAGCAGCCAAGCCCCCAGGTCCTTCTCCGTCGAGCAGTACTTC. It encodes CASSQAPRSFSVEQYF.

This chain uses TRBV30 with TRBJ1-4; 8 nucleotides agree with TRBD1. The CDR3 loop spans 14 amino acids. CDR1 and CDR2 (germline): GTSNPN, SVGIG (reference sequence). Unmatched junction bases numbered 6, after V lost 2 bases and J lost 7 bases. The CDR3 protein is CAWSPQGGSEKLFF. The CDR3 DNA is TGTGCCTGGAGTCCACAGGGGGGGAGTGAAAAACTGTTTTTT.

The rearrangement uses TRBV6-5 and TRBJ1-5, with TRBD1 matching over 8 bases. Unmatched junction bases numbered 12, after V lost 5 bases and J lost 12 bases. The germline CDR1 and CDR2 sequences are MNHEY and SVGAGI. This CDR3 region has 14 residues. CDR3 loop: CASSQGQAIGVQHF. CDR3 DNA sequence: TGTGCCAGCAGTCAGGGACAGGCGATTGGGGTCCAGCATTTT.

CDR3 loop: CASSAYGQGYEQYF. The CDR3 coding sequence is TGCGCCAGCAGCGCCTACGGACAGGGCTACGAGCAGTACTTC. V is TRBV5-1 and J is TRBJ2-7, with 8 bases that match TRBD1. The CDR3 is 14 amino acids. Germline values: CDR1 SGHRS, CDR2 YFSETQ. V dropped 4 bases and J dropped 3; count of bases not matched to a gene: 6.

The CDR3 loop is CASSVLAGGPSGTGELFF. CDR3 nucleotides: TGTGCCAGCAGCGTATTAGCGGGAGGGCCCTCTGGGACCGGGGAGCTGTTTTTT. The chain combines TRBV9 with TRBJ2-2; TRBD2 matches 11 bases. The CDR3 contains 18 residues. The V gene end was trimmed by 1 base and the J gene end by 5 bases; junction bases not matched to a gene: 10. Germline CDR1 reads SGDLS; CDR2 reads YYNGEE.

The chain combines TRBV29-1 with TRBJ1-1, with unresolved D. CDR3 length equals 13 residues. Germline CDR1 SQVTM, CDR2 ANQGSEA. Trimming removed 7 bases at V and 4 bases at J, with 16 bases between. The CDR3 DNA is TGCAGCGGGGGAGGCGGTCCGCGCACTGAAGCTTTCTTT. It translates to CSGGGGPRTEAFF.

This sequence joins TRBV30 and TRBJ1-2; 8 bases are shared with TRBD1. V lost 0 bases and J lost 5; bases outside the gene matches: 17. The CDR3 consists of 18 residues. CDR1 and CDR2 (germline): GTSNPN, SVGIG (reference sequence). Written as DNA, the CDR3 is TGTGCCTGGAGTGTACTCCCGGGACAGGACTTCAAGGGGTATGGCTACACCTTC. As protein: CAWSVLPGQDFKGYGYTF.

The J gene is TRBJ2-6, the V gene TRBV5-1; no reliable D call. This CDR3 contains 17 residues. V was clipped by 2 bases and J by 2 bases, with 14 bases between them. From germline, CDR1 is SGHRS and CDR2 YFSETQ. This CDR3 reads CASSLSTHQTGANVLTF. In DNA form, the CDR3 reads TGCGCCAGCAGCTTATCAACGCATCAGACTGGGGCCAACGTCCTGACTTTC.

CDR3 protein: CASSLVTGVSEQYF. CDR3 nucleotides: TGTGCCAGCAGCTTAGTTACGGGAGTGAGCGAGCAGTACTTC. The V call is TRBV11-2, the J call TRBJ2-7; possibly TRBD2 for D (6 bases). The CDR3 sequence is 14 residues long. Trimming took off 1 base at V and 6 bases at J, with 13 bases between the two ends. Germline V gene lookup returns CDR1 SGHAT and CDR2 FQNNGV.

The CDR3 is CASSLGLAGDTQYF. CDR3 in DNA: TGTGCCAGCAGCTTGGGGCTAGCGGGAGATACGCAGTATTTT. The chain joins TRBV7-3 to TRBJ2-3; TRBD2 agrees at 8 bases. The germline V gene has CDR1 SGHTA and CDR2 FQGTGA. V was clipped by 3 bases and J by 5 bases; unmatched bases: 4. CDR3 length: 14 residues.

The rearrangement links TRBV27 to TRBJ2-1, with a weak D call TRBD2 (7 bases). The germline gives CDR1 MNHEY, CDR2 SMNVEV (reference sequence). The CDR3 covers 14 residues. The germline V and J ends were trimmed by 7 bases and 2 bases, with 12 bases remaining between them. In DNA form, the CDR3 reads TGTGCCAGCAAGGGGGGGCTGGCCTACAATGAGCAGTTCTTC. Its translation: CASKGGLAYNEQFF.

This clone was picked up a small number of times. The rearrangement joins TRBV7-2 to TRBJ1-1; 10 bases match TRBD1. The V gene end was trimmed by 5 bases and the J gene end by 1 base; junction bases not matched to a gene: 7. Germline CDR1 is SGHTA and CDR2 is FQGNSA. The CDR3 extends over 16 amino acids. The CDR3 loop is CASSPDRGLGNTEAFF. CDR3 nucleotides: TGTGCCAGCAGCCCAGACAGGGGGCTTGGGAACACTGAAGCTTTCTTT.

CDR3 DNA sequence: TGTGCCAGCTCACCACCGGGGGGTAACTCCTACGAGCAGTACTTC. Amino acid sequence: CASSPPGGNSYEQYF. The V and J genes are TRBV18 and TRBJ2-7; maybe TRBD2 (6 bases). The V gene's germline CDR1 is KGHSH and CDR2 LQKENI. With 0 bases removed from V and 0 bases from J, the gap between germline ends came to 9 bases. The CDR3 consists of 15 residues.

This clone is a singleton in its sample. CDR3 amino acids: CATSDSGYTNEKLFF. The CDR3 coding sequence is TGTGCCACCAGTGATTCGGGGTATACTAATGAAAAACTGTTTTTT. The V and J genes are TRBV24-1 and TRBJ1-4; D remains unclear. There are 15 residues in the CDR3. V lost 2 bases, J lost 2 bases, and 8 bases lay in between. Germline values: CDR1 KGHDR, CDR2 SFDVKD.

The rearrangement joins TRBV6-1 to TRBJ2-7; 8 positions match TRBD2. This CDR3 comprises 17 residues. Per the germline V gene, CDR1 is MNHNS and CDR2 is SASEGT. Losses at the gene ends were 0 bases for V and 1 base for J; bases not matched to a gene: 8. CDR3 protein: CASSEASTSGTSYEQYF. CDR3 DNA: TGTGCCAGCAGTGAAGCTTCTACTAGCGGAACTTCCTACGAGCAGTACTTC.

V and J are TRBV25-1 and TRBJ1-1; 7 bases are a match to TRBD1. The CDR3 is made up of 14 amino acids. Germline V gives CDR1 MGHDK, CDR2 SYGVNS. V was pared by 4 bases and J by 3 bases, with 5 bases of the junction left unmatched. The CDR3 is CASSVDRVDTEAFF. The CDR3 nucleotides read TGTGCCAGCAGTGTAGACAGGGTTGACACTGAAGCTTTCTTT.

CDR3 region: CASSAKGQGGPGANVLTF. The CDR3 DNA reads as TGTGCCAGCAGCGCGAAGGGACAGGGTGGGCCAGGGGCCAACGTCCTGACTTTC. This rearrangement joins TRBV7-3 to TRBJ2-6, with 9 bases lining up with TRBD1. This CDR3 is 18 amino acids long. The germline gives CDR1 SGHTA, CDR2 FQGTGA. Trimming removed 5 bases from V and 4 bases from J; junction bases left unmatched: 12.

The rearrangement joins TRBV7-9 to TRBJ2-1; 13 nucleotides align to TRBD2. Germline V gives CDR1 SEHNR, CDR2 FQNEAQ (reference sequence). V lost 5 bases, J lost 3 bases, and 7 bases stayed unmatched. The CDR3 spans 17 residues. The DNA of the CDR3 is TGTGCCAGCAGCCCACCGGGGACTAGCGGGGACTACAATGAGCAGTTCTTC. Translated, it gives CASSPPGTSGDYNEQFF. The variable domain in full, with the rest retrieved from reference TRBV7-9 and TRBJ2-1, is DTGVSQNPRHKITKRGQNVTFRCDPISEHNRLYWYRQTLGQGPEFLTYFQNEAQLEKSRLLSDRFSAERPKGSFSTLEIQRTEQGDSAMYLCASSPPGTSGDYNEQFFGPGTRLTVL.

The chain has TRBV6-2 or TRBV6-3 and TRBJ1-3; tentative D call: TRBD1 (6 bases). The CDR3 runs 19 residues. The germline gives CDR1 MNHEY, CDR2 SVGEGT. Trimming stripped 4 bases from V and 0 bases from J, with 22 bases between. The chain's CDR3 is CASSWADRFPFASGNTIYF. The CDR3 nucleotides read TGTGCCAGCAGTTGGGCTGACAGGTTCCCCTTTGCCTCTGGAAACACCATATATTTT.

With respect to this clone: Other DNA sequences in this specimen translate into the identical CDR3. This rearrangement joins TRBV7-9 to TRBJ2-1, with 7 nucleotides matching TRBD2. Trimming took 1 base from V and 6 from J; bases not matched to a gene: 0. Germline CDR1 reads SEHNR; CDR2 reads FQNEAQ (reference sequence). The CDR3 runs 13 residues. CDR3 bases: TGTGCCAGCAGCTTAGGGACTAGCAATGAGCAGTTCTTC. This encodes CASSLGTSNEQFF.